The 10 T cell receptor beta chains listed next were all sequenced from one sample in a study of cytomegalovirus exposure and HLA in healthy donors (dated by TCRdb to about 2017). Library method: the immunoSEQ multiplex PCR assay. For the multiplex PCR, a mixture combining 60 forward primers for TCR Vbeta segments and 13 reverse primers for TCR Jbeta segments was used. Held by TCRdb, this immuneACCESS table contains in-frame sequences only and omits some clones. Under half of the omission traces to an unresolved V gene where checked; the cause of the rest is unknown. Across this sample there are 80,000 or so clones, with less than 75% seen only once. The ten largest account for roughly 5.6% of the sample. Sequenced: PBMCs. These receptor sequences come from a young man in good health and CMV-seropositive.

The V call is TRBV19, the J call TRBJ2-7; TRBD2 might be the D (5 bases). Per germline, CDR1 LNHDA and CDR2 SQIVND (reference sequence). V was clipped by 2 bases and J by 2 bases, with 10 bases between them. The CDR3 consists of 14 residues. CDR3 nucleotides: TGTGCCAGTAGTATATTTCGGGGAGCCTACGAGCAGTACTTC. Translation gives CASSIFRGAYEQYF.

The chain couples TRBV9 to TRBJ2-7; 7 positions agree with TRBD1. V shed 2 bases, J shed 0 bases, and the junction held 5 bases outside the gene matches. Germline CDR1 is SGDLS and CDR2 is YYNGEE. This CDR3 is 15 amino acids long. This CDR3 is CASSVGTAASYEQYF. As DNA, the CDR3 is TGTGCCAGCAGCGTGGGGACAGCCGCCTCCTACGAGCAGTACTTC.

The chain links TRBV5-6 to TRBJ2-2, with 10 bases fitting TRBD1. The length of the CDR3 is 15 residues. Trimming removed 7 bases from V and 4 bases from J; junction bases left unmatched: 7. Germline values: CDR1 SGHDT, CDR2 YYEEEE. CDR3: CASVWGQGSTGELFF. The CDR3 bases are TGTGCCAGCGTCTGGGGACAGGGGAGCACCGGGGAGCTGTTTTTT.

Only a few counts were recorded for this clone. The gene calls are TRBV10-1 and TRBJ2-1; 9 positions agree with TRBD2. This CDR3 has 15 amino acids. J lost 5 bases, V lost 3 bases, and 5 bases had no gene match. Germline V gene data show CDR1 as WNHNN and CDR2 as SYGVQD (reference sequence). The CDR3 loop is CASSEERGVHNEQFF. The CDR3 DNA follows: TGCGCCAGCAGTGAAGAGCGGGGGGTACACAATGAGCAGTTCTTC.

The chain uses TRBV6-5 and TRBJ1-4; D is undetermined. Germline V CDR1 and CDR2: MNHEY, SVGAGI. The CDR3 loop spans 13 amino acids. The V end lost 0 bases, the J end lost 5 bases, and 4 bases lay between the germline ends. CDR3 DNA: TGTGCCAGCAGTTACTCCAGAAATGAAAAACTGTTTTTT. The encoded protein is CASSYSRNEKLFF.

V gene TRBV19 combines with J gene TRBJ2-1; D possibly corresponds to TRBD1 (5 bases). Trimming removed 3 bases at V and 7 bases at J, with 13 bases between. The CDR3 spans 14 residues. The germline V gene has CDR1 LNHDA and CDR2 SQIVND (reference sequence). The CDR3 DNA is TGTGCCAGTAGTATGAAGGCAGGGTTGAATGAGCAGTTCTTC. It encodes CASSMKAGLNEQFF.

The chain recombines TRBV6-1 with TRBJ1-1; D unresolved. Deletions cut 3 bases from V and 1 base from J, with 9 bases between. There are 14 residues in the CDR3. Per germline, CDR1 MNHNS and CDR2 SASEGT. CDR3 loop: CASSELRQNTEAFF. DNA of the CDR3: TGTGCCAGCAGTGAGCTCAGGCAGAACACTGAAGCTTTCTTT.

V usage is TRBV10-1 and J usage is TRBJ1-5; D might be TRBD1 (5 bases). V was clipped by 6 bases and J by 3 bases, with 9 bases between them. Germline V lookup: CDR1 WNHNN, CDR2 SYGVQD (reference sequence). The length of the CDR3 is 13 residues. For the CDR3, the DNA is TGCGCCAGCAGCGACAGCCCCAATCAGCCCCAGCATTTT. It yields the protein CASSDSPNQPQHF.

The chain recombines TRBV11-3 with TRBJ2-7; 7 nucleotides line up with TRBD1. V lost 4 bases, J lost 3 bases, and 0 bases stayed unmatched. The CDR3 sequence is 12 residues long. Germline V lookup: CDR1 SGHNT, CDR2 YENEEA. CDR3 in DNA: TGTGCCAGCAGCTCAGGGGGCTACGAGCAGTACTTC. Residues: CASSSGGYEQYF.

The rearrangement links TRBV5-1 to TRBJ2-3; D is uncertain. The CDR3 consists of 16 residues. Germline lookup yields CDR1 SGHRS and CDR2 YFSETQ. V lost 0 bases and J 0 bases, leaving 11 bases between the germline ends. The CDR3 DNA reads as TGCGCCAGCAGCTTGGCCTACGGGTATAGCACAGATACGCAGTATTTT. Its translation: CASSLAYGYSTDTQYF.